A single sample gave rise to the 30 T cell receptor beta chains below, sequenced in a study of CD8+ T cells in alopecia areata. Investigators isolated RNA and reverse transcribed it into cDNA to act as the sequencing template. The assay was immunoSEQ multiplex PCR, and TCRdb's table has in-frame clones only and misses some. Found here are 150,000 to 200,000 clones, about 51% of them singletons; the top ten hold 10%. The treatment here: oral pan-JAK inhibitor, 5-10 mg twice daily. The specimen comprised CD8+ T cells sorted from blood, sampled around week 53, from a patient treated with tofacitinib. These receptors originate from a human donor with alopecia areata.

The chain employs TRBV30 and TRBJ2-7; 11 bases are shared with TRBD2. Germline trimming cut 0 bases from V and 6 bases from J; bases unmatched to any gene: 1. The CDR3 covers 13 residues. The germline V gene has CDR1 GTSNPN and CDR2 SVGIG (reference sequence). The CDR3 bases are TGTGCCTGGAGTGTACTAGCGGGGGCCGAGCAGTACTTC. It codes for CAWSVLAGAEQYF.

The rearrangement joins TRBV30 to TRBJ1-3, with D perhaps TRBD1 (5 bases). Trimming left V 1 base short and J 0 bases short, with 13 bases between. Germline V gives CDR1 GTSNPN, CDR2 SVGIG (reference sequence). The CDR3 runs to 16 residues. The CDR3 loop is CAWSAGTAISGNTIYF. In nucleotides, the CDR3 is TGTGCCTGGAGTGCTGGGACGGCCATCTCTGGAAACACCATATATTTT.

This sequence joins TRBV30 and TRBJ1-3; possibly TRBD1 for D (5 bases). Germline V gene data show CDR1 as GTSNPN and CDR2 as SVGIG (reference sequence). With 5 bases removed from V and 0 bases from J, the gap between germline ends came to 17 bases. The CDR3 contains 16 residues. The CDR3 spells CAWAGKGLISGNTIYF. For the CDR3, the DNA is TGTGCCTGGGCAGGGAAGGGACTGATCTCTGGAAACACCATATATTTT.

The table lists this clone with a few counts. The genes are TRBV27 and TRBJ2-5, with D hard to call. Germline CDR1 is MNHEY and CDR2 is SMNVEV (reference sequence). V was shortened by 0 bases and J by 0 bases, with 8 bases between the two germline ends. This CDR3 is built from 15 residues. CDR3 DNA sequence: TGTGCCAGCAGTTTATCGGATGGGGACCAAGAGACCCAGTACTTC. Translating it yields CASSLSDGDQETQYF.

This clone showed up just a few times. The rearrangement uses TRBV29-1 and TRBJ2-3, with D uncertain. This CDR3 has 14 amino acids. Trimming shortened V by 3 bases and J by 0 bases, and 10 bases separated the two germline ends. CDR1 is SQVTM and CDR2 is ANQGSEA in the germline V gene. The CDR3 region has the DNA TGCAGCGTTGATAACGGAGTTAGCACAGATACGCAGTATTTT. It is translated as CSVDNGVSTDTQYF.

The chain recombines TRBV7-8 with TRBJ1-4; D may be TRBD1 (5 bases). The CDR3 has 13 amino acids. Per the germline V gene, CDR1 is SGHVS and CDR2 is FQNEAQ. Trimming removed 1 base at V and 5 bases at J, with 5 bases between. The CDR3 DNA sequence: TGTGCCAGCAGCTTAGGGGACAATGAAAAACTGTTTTTT. It encodes CASSLGDNEKLFF.

The sample holds a few counts of this clone. The rearrangement joins TRBV19 to TRBJ1-1; possibly TRBD1 for D (5 bases). Germline CDR1 and CDR2: LNHDA and SQIVND (reference sequence). The CDR3 totals 12 residues. The V and J ends lost 8 bases and 1 base respectively, with 8 bases between them. The chain's CDR3 is CASDSGNTEAFF. DNA of the CDR3: TGTGCCAGTGACAGCGGGAACACTGAAGCTTTCTTT.

This clone was counted between two and nine times. V usage is TRBV7-2 and J usage is TRBJ2-5; a weak D match, TRBD1 (6 bases). CDR3 length: 15 amino acids. The germline CDR1 and CDR2 sequences are SGHTA and FQGNSA. Deletions cut 3 bases from V and 4 bases from J, with 15 bases between. The CDR3 DNA sequence: TGTGCCAGCAGCTTCCTCACAGGGCTGGGAGAGACCCAGTACTTC. As protein: CASSFLTGLGETQYF. The whole variable domain, filled in from reference TRBV7-2 and TRBJ2-5, reads GAGVSQSPSNKVTEKGKDVELRCDPISGHTALYWYRQSLGQGLEFLIYFQGNSAPDKSGLPSDRFSAERTGGSVSTLTIQRTQQEDSAVYLCASSFLTGLGETQYFGPGTRLLVL.

This clone turned up a few times. This rearrangement joins TRBV10-3 to TRBJ2-5; 9 bases are shared with TRBD1. The V segment lost 3 bases and the J segment 2 bases; nucleotides outside the gene matches: 10. The length of the CDR3 is 17 residues. Germline CDR1 and CDR2: ENHRY and SYGVKD. CDR3 amino acids: CAISDPGQGTGQETQYF. CDR3 sequence (DNA): TGTGCCATCAGTGATCCCGGCCAGGGGACAGGGCAAGAGACCCAGTACTTC.

This sequence joins TRBV9 and TRBJ2-3, with TRBD2 matching 7 bases. This CDR3 contains 15 residues. The V segment lost 4 bases and the J segment 6 bases; nucleotides outside the gene matches: 11. Germline CDR1 SGDLS, CDR2 YYNGEE. CDR3: CASSPLREEGDTQYF. DNA for the CDR3: TGTGCCAGCAGCCCCCTCCGGGAGGAGGGGGATACGCAGTATTTT.

This chain uses TRBV11-2 with TRBJ2-7; D uncertain. The V gene lost 0 bases and the J gene lost 6 bases, with 3 bases spanning the gap. Germline CDR1 SGHAT, CDR2 FQNNGV. The CDR3 loop spans 11 amino acids. In DNA, the CDR3 is TGTGCCAGCAGCTTAGAAGGCGAGCAGTACTTC. Protein sequence: CASSLEGEQYF.

The J gene is TRBJ1-6, the V gene TRBV27, with D unresolved. Germline V gives CDR1 MNHEY, CDR2 SMNVEV (reference sequence). The CDR3 sequence is 13 residues long. The germline V and J ends were trimmed by 7 bases and 10 bases, with 14 bases remaining between them. In nucleotides, the CDR3 is TGTGCCAGCATAATTGGCGCAGAGTCACCCCTCCACTTT. This codes for CASIIGAESPLHF.

This clone turned up a few times. The V and J genes are TRBV19 and TRBJ1-5, with D tentatively TRBD1 (6 bases). The CDR3 is made up of 17 amino acids. V lost 2 bases to trimming and J lost 7 bases, with 21 bases between them. Germline assignment: CDR1 LNHDA and CDR2 SQIVND (reference sequence). CDR3 loop: CASSIRTSQGSGQPQHF. The CDR3 coding sequence is TGTGCCAGTAGTATAAGGACATCACAGGGTTCGGGGCAGCCCCAGCATTTT.

Only a few counts were recorded for this clone. This chain links TRBV11-1 with TRBJ2-3, with D unclear. Germline CDR1 SGHAT, CDR2 FQDESV (reference sequence). The germline V and J ends were trimmed by 5 bases and 3 bases, with 24 bases remaining between them. CDR3 size: 18 residues. CDR3 residues: CASSPLLPGPSETDTQYF. Here the CDR3 DNA reads TGTGCCAGCAGCCCCCTCCTGCCGGGCCCATCAGAGACAGATACGCAGTATTTT.

The chain recombines TRBV27 with TRBJ2-7; the D is unclear. V dropped 5 bases and J dropped 7 bases, with 15 bases sitting between them. The CDR3 is 13 residues long. CDR1 MNHEY and CDR2 SMNVEV come from the germline V gene (reference sequence). CDR3 sequence: CASSTAFSGEQYF. DNA for the CDR3: TGTGCCAGCAGTACTGCTTTTTCGGGTGAGCAGTACTTC.

The rearrangement uses TRBV2 and TRBJ1-5; 8 nucleotides line up with TRBD1. Germline V CDR1 and CDR2: SNHLY, FYNNEI. Trimming removed 2 bases from V and 6 bases from J; junction bases left unmatched: 3. CDR3 length equals 14 residues. The CDR3 reads CASSEQGAGQPQHF. CDR3 in DNA: TGTGCCAGCAGTGAACAGGGGGCGGGTCAGCCCCAGCATTTT.

This chain uses TRBV25-1 with TRBJ1-3, with D perhaps matching TRBD1 (6 bases). The CDR3 length is 15 residues. Germline values: CDR1 MGHDK, CDR2 SYGVNS. V lost 4 bases, J lost 1 base, and 11 bases lay in between. As DNA, the CDR3 is TGTGCCAGCAGTGCAAACAGGGTGTCTGGAAACACCATATATTTT. Translated: CASSANRVSGNTIYF. Filled out from reference TRBV25-1 and TRBJ1-3, the complete variable domain reads EADIYQTPRYLVIGTGKKITLECSQTMGHDKMYWYQQDPGMELHLIHYSYGVNSTEKGDLSSESTVSRIRTEHFPLTLESARPSHTSQYLCASSANRVSGNTIYFGEGSWLTVV.

This clone was picked up many times. The chain combines TRBV19 with TRBJ2-5; weak D call: TRBD2 (5 bases). V lost 3 bases to trimming and J lost 1 base, with 15 bases between them. Germline loops: CDR1 LNHDA, CDR2 SQIVND (reference sequence). CDR3 length: 16 amino acids. Here the CDR3 reads CASSIGLRRGQETQYF. CDR3 DNA: TGTGCCAGTAGTATCGGGCTGCGACGGGGCCAAGAGACCCAGTACTTC.

In nucleotides, the CDR3 is TGTGCCAGCAGTGCGGACAGGGGGGTCTATGGCTACACCTTC. It yields the protein CASSADRGVYGYTF. The chain links TRBV27 to TRBJ1-2; 10 bases line up with TRBD1. Per germline, CDR1 MNHEY and CDR2 SMNVEV (reference sequence). V lost 5 bases to trimming and J lost 4 bases; unmatched junction nucleotides: 4. CDR3 length equals 14 residues.

The chain couples TRBV7-9 to TRBJ2-1, with D maybe TRBD2 (6 bases). Germline V CDR1 and CDR2: SEHNR, FQNEAQ (reference sequence). This CDR3 comprises 16 residues. Trimming removed 7 bases at V and 0 bases at J, with 16 bases between. The CDR3 bases are TGTGCCAGCATCGCGTTCCGGGAGAGCTCCTACAATGAGCAGTTCTTC. This translates into CASIAFRESSYNEQFF.

The rearrangement joins TRBV6-5 to TRBJ1-1; D gene unclear. V lost 8 bases to trimming and J lost 7 bases, with 17 bases between them. This CDR3 spans 13 amino acids. Germline V gene sequence: CDR1 MNHEY, CDR2 SVGAGI. CDR3: CASRFDGEDEAFF. CDR3 nucleotides: TGTGCCAGCCGTTTCGATGGGGAGGATGAAGCTTTCTTT.

This clone was found a few times. The V and J genes are TRBV19 and TRBJ2-1; D gene ambiguous. Trimming cost V 1 base and J 8 bases, with 9 bases left between them. The CDR3 is made up of 13 amino acids. Germline lookup yields CDR1 LNHDA and CDR2 SQIVND (reference sequence). CDR3 coding DNA: TGTGCCAGTAGTATAGTAGAAGGACATGAGCAGTTCTTC. It translates to CASSIVEGHEQFF.

This clone has only a few counts. V and J are TRBV27 and TRBJ2-1; a weak D match, TRBD2 (6 bases). The CDR3 extends over 18 amino acids. The V end was cut by 4 bases, the J end by 6 bases, with 25 bases between. The germline CDR1 and CDR2 sequences are MNHEY and SMNVEV (reference sequence). CDR3 in DNA: TGTGCCAGCAGTTCACTCCAGTTGACGGGGGAAGGGTTCAATGAGCAGTTCTTC. Amino acid sequence: CASSSLQLTGEGFNEQFF.

The gene calls are TRBV14 and TRBJ2-5, with D perhaps TRBD2 (5 bases). CDR1 and CDR2 from the germline V gene are SGHDN and FVKESK. This CDR3 spans 14 amino acids. With 3 bases removed from V and 2 bases from J, the gap between germline ends came to 10 bases. The CDR3 coding sequence is TGTGCCAGCAGCCAGGGGAGACGACAAGAGACCCAGTACTTC. Protein product: CASSQGRRQETQYF. Drawing the rest from reference TRBV14 and TRBJ2-5, the complete variable domain is EAGVTQFPSHSVIEKGQTVTLRCDPISGHDNLYWYRRVMGKEIKFLLHFVKESKQDESGMPNNRFLAERTGGTYSTLKVQPAELEDSGVYFCASSQGRRQETQYFGPGTRLLVL.

This clone was counted only a few times. V gene TRBV11-1 combines with J gene TRBJ2-1, with D uncertain. Germline loops: CDR1 SGHAT, CDR2 FQDESV (reference sequence). This CDR3 spans 12 amino acids. Trimming pared 3 bases from V and 4 bases from J, leaving 4 bases between. CDR3 bases: TGTGCCAGCAGCTTGGGGTACAATGAGCAGTTCTTC. This translates into CASSLGYNEQFF.

The chain links TRBV27 to TRBJ2-3; unclear D gene. Germline values: CDR1 MNHEY, CDR2 SMNVEV (reference sequence). The germline V and J ends were trimmed by 5 bases and 1 base, with 4 bases remaining between them. The CDR3 loop spans 12 amino acids. The CDR3 here is CASSTRTDTQYF. The CDR3 nucleotides read TGTGCCAGCAGTACACGCACAGATACGCAGTATTTT.

The genes are TRBV4-1 and TRBJ1-6; D unclear. Germline CDR1 reads MGHRA; CDR2 reads YSYEKL. This CDR3 is built from 13 residues. V lost 0 bases to trimming and J lost 9 bases, with 6 bases between them. The CDR3 protein is CASSQDKGSPLHF. As DNA, the CDR3 is TGCGCCAGCAGCCAAGATAAGGGTTCACCCCTCCACTTT.

The V call is TRBV7-9, the J call TRBJ1-1; no clear D. Trimming removed 3 bases at V and 5 bases at J, with 7 bases between. Germline V gives CDR1 SEHNR, CDR2 FQNEAQ (reference sequence). This CDR3 spans 12 amino acids. This CDR3 reads CASSFPGTEAFF. For the CDR3, the DNA is TGTGCCAGCAGCTTCCCGGGGACTGAAGCTTTCTTT.

The chain is built from TRBV9 and TRBJ2-5; no firm D call. Trimming stripped 0 bases from V and 2 bases from J, with 8 bases between. Germline V gene lookup returns CDR1 SGDLS and CDR2 YYNGEE. This CDR3 comprises 14 residues. The chain's CDR3 is CASSVENGQETQYF. DNA for the CDR3: TGTGCCAGCAGCGTAGAAAACGGACAAGAGACCCAGTACTTC.

The CDR3 protein is CASSDLAGETQYF. CDR3 in DNA: TGTGCCAGCAGCGACCTAGCTGGAGAGACCCAGTACTTC. V gene TRBV9 combines with J gene TRBJ2-5; the D gene is possibly TRBD2 (5 bases). Germline loops: CDR1 SGDLS, CDR2 YYNGEE. V lost 3 bases and J lost 4, with 10 bases in between. The CDR3 extends over 13 amino acids.